The 2 T cell receptor beta chains below all came from one sample that was sequenced in a study of Graves' ophthalmopathy and Graves' hyperthyroidism. RNA served as the template for amplifying TCR beta CDR3 regions. Second-round multiplex PCR came after first-round RT-PCR with HTBI primers. TCRdb used MiXCR to reprocess the multiplex PCR reads, holding one entry per CDR3 protein. The repertoire consists of 300,000 to 400,000 distinct CDR3 sequences, with 17% occurring once and the leading ten covering 2.4%. Sequences were obtained from peripheral blood. These receptor sequences come from an adult woman with stable Graves' hyperthyroidism.

The CDR3 region is CSAITPGPPGETQYF. The CDR3 DNA is TGCAGTGCAATTACCCCGGGACCCCCTGGAGAGACCCAGTACTTC. The gene calls are TRBV20-1 and TRBJ2-5; D is possibly TRBD1 or TRBD2 (5 bases each). This CDR3 is 15 amino acids long. V was shortened by 6 bases and J by 4 bases, with 21 bases between the two germline ends. The germline V gene has CDR1 DFQATT and CDR2 SNEGSKA (reference sequence).

This clonotype was detected many times. The V and J genes are TRBV2 and TRBJ2-5, with a tentative D call TRBD2 (5 bases). The CDR3 has 14 amino acids. Germline-derived CDR1 and CDR2 are SNHLY and FYNNEI. The V end lost 1 base, the J end lost 1 base, and 7 bases lay between the germline ends. The CDR3 protein is CASSEDGVQETQYF. CDR3 bases: TGTGCCAGCAGTGAAGACGGGGTCCAAGAGACCCAGTACTTC.